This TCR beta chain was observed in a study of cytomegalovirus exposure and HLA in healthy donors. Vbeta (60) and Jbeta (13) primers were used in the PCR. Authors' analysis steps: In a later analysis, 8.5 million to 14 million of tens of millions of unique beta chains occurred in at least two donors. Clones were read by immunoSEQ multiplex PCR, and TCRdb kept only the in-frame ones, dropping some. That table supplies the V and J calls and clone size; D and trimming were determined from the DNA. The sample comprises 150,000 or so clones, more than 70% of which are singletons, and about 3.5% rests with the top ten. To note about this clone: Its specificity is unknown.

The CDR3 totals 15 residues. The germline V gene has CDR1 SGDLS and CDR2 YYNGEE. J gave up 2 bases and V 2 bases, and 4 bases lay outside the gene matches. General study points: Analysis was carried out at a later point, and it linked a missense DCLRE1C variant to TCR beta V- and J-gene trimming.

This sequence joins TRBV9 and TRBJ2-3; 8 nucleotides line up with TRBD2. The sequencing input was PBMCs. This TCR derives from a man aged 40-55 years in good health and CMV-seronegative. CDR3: CASSVTGGNTDTQYF. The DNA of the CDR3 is TGTGCCAGCAGCGTTACGGGGGGGAACACAGATACGCAGTATTTT.